A selection of T cell receptor beta chains follows, all from one sample in a study of T cell responses to AZD1222 COVID-19 vaccine. Sequenced by immunoSEQ multiplex PCR; TCRdb stores in-frame clones only, minus some. The data show around 58,000 clones, about 86% seen once. This specimen consisted of peripheral blood, obtained on day 0 of AZD1222 vaccination. The receptors shown here come from an adult in good health. Both conserved end residues are part of each CDR3. The D gene is left open where the match is weak. Expanded clones get a size class; other rows say once, few or many, or leave the size out.

j_gene,v_gene,d_gene,abundance,CDR3aa,CDR3nt
TRBJ2-6,TRBV19,TRBD1,once,CASSGATGGAGANVLTF,TGTGCCAGTAGTGGAGCTACAGGGGGCGCTGGGGCCAACGTCCTGACTTTC
TRBJ2-5,TRBV29-1,.,few,CSVDSGSGTQYF,TGCAGCGTTGACTCTGGGAGCGGGACCCAGTACTTC
TRBJ1-6,TRBV6-1,.,.,CASSEEFSYSPLHF,TGTGCCAGCAGTGAAGAGTTTTCTTATTCACCCCTCCACTTT
TRBJ2-1,TRBV5-6,.,.,CASSLVTGFYNEQFF,TGTGCCAGCAGCTTGGTTACGGGATTCTACAATGAGCAGTTCTTC
TRBJ1-6,TRBV7-2,.,few,CASSSNNSPLHF,TGTGCCAGCAGCTCTAATAATTCACCCCTCCACTTT
TRBJ1-2,TRBV15,.,.,CATSRDPSFYGYTF,TGTGCCACCAGCAGAGATCCCTCCTTTTATGGCTACACCTTC
TRBJ1-4,TRBV11-2,.,.,CASSLENLPNEKLFF,TGTGCCAGCAGCTTAGAAAACCTACCTAATGAAAAACTGTTTTTT
TRBJ1-2,TRBV28,.,.,CASSWGYGYTF,TGTGCCAGCAGTTGGGGGTACGGCTACACCTTC
TRBJ1-4,TRBV18,.,.,CASSGGPNEKLFF,TGTGCCAGCTCGGGAGGCCCTAATGAAAAACTGTTTTTT
TRBJ2-3,TRBV5-1,TRBD1,.,CASRGTGWDTDTQYF,TGCGCCAGCCGGGGGACAGGGTGGGACACAGATACGCAGTATTTT
TRBJ1-2,TRBV6-5,.,.,CASRPVSNYGYTF,TGTGCCAGCAGGCCGGTATCAAACTATGGCTACACCTTC
TRBJ2-7,TRBV2,TRBD2,.,CASSEVRAGGSYEQYF,TGTGCCAGCAGTGAAGTGCGAGCGGGAGGGTCCTACGAGCAGTACTTC
TRBJ2-2,TRBV29-1,.,.,CSVEPTGITGELFF,TGCAGCGTTGAACCCACAGGCATTACCGGGGAGCTGTTTTTT
TRBJ1-2,TRBV12-3/TRBV12-4,TRBD1,large,CASGGTGPGYTF,TGTGCCAGCGGAGGGACAGGGCCTGGCTACACCTTC
TRBJ1-3,TRBV9,.,.,CASSVTLLPGNTIYF,TGTGCCAGCAGCGTAACGCTTCTCCCAGGAAACACCATATATTTT
TRBJ2-1,TRBV6-6,.,few,CASSYSTAANEQFF,TGTGCCAGCAGTTACTCGACAGCGGCCAATGAGCAGTTCTTC
TRBJ1-2,TRBV19,TRBD1,.,CASGQGSLFAGYTF,TGTGCCAGTGGACAGGGTTCGTTGTTTGCTGGCTACACCTTC
TRBJ2-2,TRBV12-3/TRBV12-4,.,.,CASSGIATGELFF,TGTGCCAGCAGCGGGATTGCCACCGGGGAGCTGTTTTTT
TRBJ2-5,TRBV7-2,TRBD2,.,CASSTASGVETQYF,TGTGCCAGCAGCACGGCTAGCGGGGTAGAGACCCAGTACTTC
TRBJ2-3,TRBV29-1,.,.,CSVEIPPADTQYF,TGCAGCGTTGAGATCCCCCCAGCGGATACGCAGTATTTT
TRBJ1-1,TRBV18,TRBD1,.,CASSPGQRETEAFF,TGTGCCAGCTCACCGGGACAGAGGGAGACTGAAGCTTTCTTT
TRBJ2-5,TRBV5-1,.,.,CASSSLIQETQYF,TGCGCCAGCAGCTCCCTGATACAAGAGACCCAGTACTTC
TRBJ2-2,TRBV29-1,.,.,CSARGTGRALTGELFF,TGCAGCGCTCGGGGAACAGGGCGGGCCTTAACCGGGGAGCTGTTTTTT
TRBJ1-5,TRBV19,.,few,CASSMGGQGWQPQHF,TGTGCCAGTAGTATGGGCGGGCAGGGGTGGCAGCCCCAGCATTTT
TRBJ1-5,TRBV5-6,.,.,CASSRDGEPNQPQHF,TGTGCCAGCAGCCGGGACGGAGAGCCCAATCAGCCCCAGCATTTT
TRBJ2-1,TRBV27,TRBD2,.,CASSPYPPSGRAEVRNEQFF,TGTGCCAGCAGTCCCTACCCCCCTAGCGGGAGGGCGGAGGTCCGAAATGAGCAGTTCTTC
TRBJ1-1,TRBV6-1,TRBD1,.,CASSDRQGAVSDIAFF,TGTGCCAGCAGTGATCGACAGGGGGCGGTTTCAGATATAGCTTTCTTT